Presented here are 28 T cell receptor beta chains from one specimen sequenced in a study of T cell responses to AZD1222 COVID-19 vaccine. Produced via immunoSEQ multiplex PCR; TCRdb's table is partial and in-frame only. The sample includes around 140,000 clones, approximately 90% seen only once; the top ten take around 1.5%. The sample was peripheral blood, taken on day 0 of AZD1222 vaccination. These receptors were collected from an adult in good health.

The rearrangement uses TRBV9 and TRBJ2-7; perhaps TRBD2 as D (6 bases). The CDR3 is made up of 15 amino acids. Between the trimmed V and J ends, which lost 3 bases and 5 bases, there was a span of 18 bases. Germline CDR1 and CDR2: SGDLS and YYNGEE. In DNA form, the CDR3 reads TGTGCCAGCAGCGAAACTAACGGGAGACTCGACGAGCAGTACTTC. It yields the protein CASSETNGRLDEQYF.

The chain couples TRBV4-2 to TRBJ1-5, with D possibly TRBD1 on 6 matching bases. The V gene's germline CDR1 is LGHNA and CDR2 YNFKEQ. Trimming took 4 bases from V and 6 from J, leaving 13 bases between them. CDR3 size: 14 residues. DNA of the CDR3: TGTGCCAGCAGCCGTCAGGGGAAAGGTCAGCCCCAGCATTTT. This gives the protein CASSRQGKGQPQHF.

This clone was observed once. The V gene is TRBV4-1, the J gene TRBJ1-4; D remains unclear. V was cut by 5 bases and J by 8 bases, with 18 bases left in between. In germline, CDR1 is MGHRA, CDR2 YSYEKL. The CDR3 totals 15 residues. CDR3 protein: CASSVLQKIGEKLFF. For the CDR3, the DNA is TGCGCCAGCAGCGTCCTCCAAAAAATTGGCGAAAAACTGTTTTTT.

The chain employs TRBV2 and TRBJ1-4; the D gene is possibly TRBD1 (5 bases). The CDR3 has 14 residues. Germline V gene lookup returns CDR1 SNHLY and CDR2 FYNNEI. V gave up 7 bases and J gave up 4 bases, with 13 bases separating them. The CDR3 region has the DNA TGTGCCAGCAAGAGGCAGGGACTTAATGAAAAACTGTTTTTT. This sequence encodes CASKRQGLNEKLFF.

This rearrangement joins TRBV18 to TRBJ1-4; 7 nucleotides agree with TRBD1. CDR1 and CDR2 from the germline V gene are KGHSH and LQKENI. The CDR3 contains 19 residues. V gave up 6 bases and J gave up 2 bases; unmatched junction bases: 18. CDR3 DNA: TGTGCCAGCTCGACGTTTGGCGAATTAAGGGGGCCGACTAATGAAAAACTGTTTTTT. Its translation is CASSTFGELRGPTNEKLFF.

V gene TRBV30 combines with J gene TRBJ1-5, with D maybe TRBD1 (5 bases). CDR1 and CDR2 from the germline V gene are GTSNPN and SVGIG (reference sequence). The CDR3 spans 17 residues. The germline V and J ends were trimmed by 2 bases and 2 bases, with 19 bases remaining between them. The CDR3 is CAWSPRDGVLGNQPQHF. The CDR3, as DNA: TGTGCCTGGAGTCCCCGGGACGGTGTATTGGGCAATCAGCCCCAGCATTTT.

The V gene is TRBV6-5, the J gene TRBJ2-4; D is unclear. Trimming left V 6 bases short and J 1 base short, with 10 bases between. The CDR3 length is 14 residues. Looked up from germline, CDR1 is MNHEY and CDR2 is SVGAGI. CDR3 sequence (DNA): TGTGCCAGCAGCCTTGATAGGGCCAAAAACATTCAGTACTTC. It yields the protein CASSLDRAKNIQYF.

The chain has TRBV15 and TRBJ1-5; unclear D gene. Per germline, CDR1 LNHNV and CDR2 YYDKDF (reference sequence). Trimming removed 3 bases from V and 4 bases from J, with 10 bases in between. This CDR3 has 14 amino acids. The CDR3 sequence is CATSSRSGNQPQHF. The CDR3 nucleotides are TGTGCCACCAGCAGCAGATCGGGGAATCAGCCCCAGCATTTT.

The rearrangement joins TRBV28 to TRBJ2-7, with TRBD1 as a possible D gene (5 bases). This CDR3 contains 16 residues. CDR1 MDHEN and CDR2 SYDVKM come from the germline V gene. The V and J ends lost 5 bases and 0 bases respectively, with 17 bases between them. The chain's CDR3 is CASSSGALQGSYEQYF. CDR3 DNA sequence: TGTGCCAGCAGTAGTGGTGCGCTCCAGGGCTCCTACGAGCAGTACTTC.

The chain joins TRBV19 to TRBJ1-1; D perhaps matches TRBD1 (5 bases). CDR1 and CDR2 (germline): LNHDA, SQIVND (reference sequence). The ends were cut back, 3 bases at V and 2 bases at J, with 19 bases in the middle. The CDR3 runs to 17 residues. The CDR3 coding sequence is TGTGCCAGTAGTATTCTCGGACTCCGGGACGTCAACACTGAAGCTTTCTTT. It yields the protein CASSILGLRDVNTEAFF.

Worth noting for this clone: At the DNA level, this CDR3 is encoded by other sequences in the same sample as well. CDR3 protein: CASSEGTANYGYTF. The CDR3 nucleotides are TGTGCCAGCAGTGAGGGGACAGCTAACTATGGCTACACCTTC. This chain joins TRBV2 and TRBJ1-2; TRBD1 matches 7 bases. Losses at the gene ends were 3 bases for V and 0 bases for J; bases not matched to a gene: 1. This CDR3 contains 14 residues. Germline V gives CDR1 SNHLY, CDR2 FYNNEI.

This clone was counted a single time. The V call is TRBV28, the J call TRBJ2-7, with D tentatively TRBD2 (5 bases). The V gene's germline CDR1 is MDHEN and CDR2 SYDVKM. V was shortened by 7 bases and J by 9 bases, with 19 bases between the two germline ends. The CDR3 spans 13 residues. DNA of the CDR3: TGTGCCAGCAACCCTCCGGGATCCGGAGGGCAGTACTTC. It is translated as CASNPPGSGGQYF.

V usage is TRBV27 and J usage is TRBJ1-5, with 9 bases fitting TRBD1. CDR1 and CDR2 from the germline V gene are MNHEY and SMNVEV (reference sequence). This CDR3 has 18 amino acids. The junction had 17 bases not matched to a gene; V was cut back by 5 bases and J by 6 bases. DNA of the CDR3: TGTGCCAGCAGTCAAAGAACTTCACCGGGACAGGGATCTCAGCCCCAGCATTTT. Translated, it gives CASSQRTSPGQGSQPQHF.

The chain links TRBV6-5 to TRBJ1-5; TRBD1 matches at 10 bases. The germline CDR1 and CDR2 sequences are MNHEY and SVGAGI. The CDR3 totals 14 residues. J gave up 6 bases and V 5 bases, and 4 bases lay outside the gene matches. This CDR3 is CASSLDRGAQPQHF. CDR3 coding DNA: TGTGCCAGCAGTCTGGACAGGGGGGCTCAGCCCCAGCATTTT.

This clone was counted only a few times. The V gene is TRBV6-5, the J gene TRBJ1-5, with D maybe TRBD1 (5 bases). Germline CDR1 and CDR2: MNHEY and SVGAGI. The CDR3 totals 15 residues. V was clipped by 4 bases and J by 3 bases, with 13 bases between them. CDR3 DNA sequence: TGTGCCAGCAGTTCTACCGACAGCCACAATCAGCCCCAGCATTTT. This codes for CASSSTDSHNQPQHF.

The V call is TRBV12-3 or TRBV12-4, the J call TRBJ2-1; weak D call: TRBD1 (6 bases). This CDR3 contains 13 residues. The V end lost 6 bases, the J end lost 7 bases, and 13 bases lay between the germline ends. For the CDR3, the DNA is TGTGCCAGCAGGCCAAACAGGGTTAATGAGCAGTTCTTC. Encoded protein: CASRPNRVNEQFF.

The chain has TRBV7-2 and TRBJ2-3; no clear D gene. Germline V gene sequence: CDR1 SGHTA, CDR2 FQGNSA. Trimming took off 3 bases at V and 0 bases at J, with 7 bases between the two ends. The CDR3 spans 14 residues. DNA for the CDR3: TGTGCCAGCAGCTTTAGGCCTAGCACAGATACGCAGTATTTT. Encoded protein: CASSFRPSTDTQYF.

This sequence joins TRBV5-1 and TRBJ2-5, with 9 bases aligning to TRBD2. The CDR3 spans 13 residues. V lost 4 bases, J lost 7 bases, and 5 bases stayed unmatched. Germline V gene lookup returns CDR1 SGHRS and CDR2 YFSETQ. The CDR3 DNA reads TGCGCCAGCAGCGTAGCGGGAGAGGTGACCCAGTACTTC. Amino acid sequence: CASSVAGEVTQYF.

This chain connects TRBV2 to TRBJ1-6; a weak D match, TRBD1 (6 bases). The CDR3 length is 15 residues. Germline V CDR1 and CDR2: SNHLY, FYNNEI. V lost 1 base to trimming and J lost 8 bases, with 12 bases between them. CDR3 nucleotide sequence: TGTGCCAGCAGTGAAGGGGGGGCCTGGGATTCACCCCTCCACTTT. Translation gives CASSEGGAWDSPLHF. The variable domain in full, completed from reference TRBV2 and TRBJ1-6, reads EPEVTQTPSHQVTQMGQEVILRCVPISNHLYFYWYRQILGQKVEFLVSFYNNEISEKSEIFDDQFSVERPDGSNFTLKIRSTKLEDSAMYFCASSEGGAWDSPLHFGNGTRLTVT.

This rearrangement joins TRBV6-1 to TRBJ2-1; 8 bases are a match to TRBD1. CDR3 length: 11 residues. V gave up 2 bases and J gave up 15 bases; unmatched junction bases: 3. Germline-derived CDR1 and CDR2 are MNHNS and SASEGT. The DNA of the CDR3 is TGTGCCAGCAGTGAATGGGACAGGAGGTTCTTC. It codes for CASSEWDRRFF.

The rearrangement links TRBV30 to TRBJ2-1; D is unclear. Germline V gene lookup returns CDR1 GTSNPN and CDR2 SVGIG (reference sequence). This CDR3 contains 12 residues. With 3 bases removed from V and 8 bases from J, the gap between germline ends came to 11 bases. The CDR3, as DNA: TGTGCCTGGAGCCCTCTTAAGGATGAGCAGTTCTTC. Translation gives CAWSPLKDEQFF. Complete variable domain (other parts from reference TRBV30 and TRBJ2-1): SQTIHQWPATLVQPVGSPLSLECTVEGTSNPNLYWYRQAAGRGLQLLFYSVGIGQISSEVPQNLSASRPQDRQFILSSKKLLLSDSGFYLCAWSPLKDEQFFGPGTRLTVL.

J is TRBJ2-2 and V is TRBV3-1 (or the pseudogene TRBV3-2); D is tentatively TRBD1 or TRBD2 (5 bases each). Germline CDR1 LGHDT, CDR2 YNNKEL (reference sequence). Trimming stripped 0 bases from V and 2 bases from J, with 13 bases between. The CDR3 length is 17 residues. For the CDR3, the DNA is TGTGCCAGCAGCCAAGAGAGGGGTCAGGTTAACACCGGGGAGCTGTTTTTT. Translated: CASSQERGQVNTGELFF.

The chain has TRBV3-1 (or the pseudogene TRBV3-2) and TRBJ2-5, with D uncertain. V lost 0 bases and J lost 6, with 5 bases in between. The CDR3 is 12 amino acids. Germline V CDR1 and CDR2: LGHDT, YNNKEL (reference sequence). CDR3 protein: CASSQDMKTQYF. CDR3 nucleotide sequence: TGTGCCAGCAGCCAAGACATGAAGACCCAGTACTTC.

The chain is built from TRBV5-6 and TRBJ2-7; no clear D. In germline, CDR1 is SGHDT, CDR2 YYEEEE. Between the trimmed V and J ends, which lost 4 bases and 3 bases, there was a span of 8 bases. The length of the CDR3 is 12 residues. CDR3 in DNA: TGTGCCAGCAGCCAGCCGAACTACGAGCAGTACTTC. Protein product: CASSQPNYEQYF. Together with reference TRBV5-6 and TRBJ2-7, the CDR3 gives the full variable domain: DAGVTQSPTHLIKTRGQQVTLRCSPKSGHDTVSWYQQALGQGPQFIFQYYEEEERQRGNFPDRFSGHQFPNYSSELNVNALLLGDSALYLCASSQPNYEQYFGPGTRLTVT.

The chain recombines TRBV5-8 with TRBJ1-5, with TRBD1 identical over 7 bases. The germline V gene has CDR1 SGHTS and CDR2 YDEGEE. With V trimmed by 2 bases and J by 0 bases, 8 bases remained unmatched. The CDR3 is 17 residues long. CDR3 nucleotide sequence: TGTGCCAGCAGCTTATTTACAGGGGATTATAGCAATCAGCCCCAGCATTTT. It specifies CASSLFTGDYSNQPQHF.

This chain links TRBV6-1 with TRBJ2-1; 7 nucleotides align to TRBD2. The CDR3 runs to 15 residues. Germline V gene sequence: CDR1 MNHNS, CDR2 SASEGT. Trimming removed 2 bases from V and 7 bases from J; junction bases left unmatched: 8. The CDR3: CASSELAGVGNEQFF. In nucleotides, the CDR3 is TGTGCCAGCAGTGAACTGGCGGGAGTAGGTAATGAGCAGTTCTTC.

This clone is a singleton in its sample. The gene calls are TRBV9 and TRBJ1-6; D not certain. The CDR3 runs 14 residues. Germline V gene data show CDR1 as SGDLS and CDR2 as YYNGEE. V was clipped by 0 bases and J by 7 bases, with 8 bases between them. In nucleotides, the CDR3 is TGTGCCAGCAGCGTAGGGCAGTTAAATTCACCCCTCCACTTT. It is translated as CASSVGQLNSPLHF.

The V gene is TRBV2, the J gene TRBJ2-7; D is unclear. Germline assignment: CDR1 SNHLY and CDR2 FYNNEI. V lost 2 bases and J lost 4, with 15 bases in between. The CDR3 runs to 15 residues. CDR3 amino acids: CASSETWVIGYEQYF. The CDR3 region has the DNA TGTGCCAGCAGTGAAACTTGGGTAATCGGGTACGAGCAGTACTTC.